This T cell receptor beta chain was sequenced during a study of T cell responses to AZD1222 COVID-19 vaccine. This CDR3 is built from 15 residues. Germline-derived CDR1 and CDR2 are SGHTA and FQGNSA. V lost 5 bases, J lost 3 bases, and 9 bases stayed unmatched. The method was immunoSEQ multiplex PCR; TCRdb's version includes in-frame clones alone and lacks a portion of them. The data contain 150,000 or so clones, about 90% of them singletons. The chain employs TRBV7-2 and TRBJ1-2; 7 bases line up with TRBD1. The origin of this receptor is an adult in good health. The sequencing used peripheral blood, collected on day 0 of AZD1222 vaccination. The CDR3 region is CASSETGVEYYGYTF. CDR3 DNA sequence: TGTGCCAGCAGCGAAACAGGGGTGGAGTACTATGGCTACACCTTC.